This TCR beta chain came from a study of regulatory T cells in long-lasting Graves disease. Turning to the study itself: Patients with persistent Graves' disease had over 5 years of antithyroid drugs and persistent TSH receptor antibodies. General study results and limits: Analyses excluded thyroid tissue, covering peripheral blood alone.

Noted time point: persistent/refractory GD, antithyroid drugs over 5 years with positive TRAb. The TCR library was made from RNA that had been extracted from PBMCs in TRIzol. Relying on iRepertoire HTBI primers and Arm-PCR of CDR3 regions, the team built TCR beta libraries. MiXCR, run by TCRdb on the multiplex PCR reads, gives a single entry per CDR3 protein. This sample yields roughly 450,000 distinct CDR3 sequences, of which about 20% are seen a single time; about 8.3% belongs to the top ten. The CDR3 loop spans 12 amino acids. The germline CDR1 and CDR2 sequences are MDHEN and SYDVKM. Trimming took 6 bases from V and 6 from J, leaving 11 bases between them. Of note for this clonotype: No antigen is known for it.

The chain is built from TRBV28 and TRBJ1-1, with a tentative D call TRBD1 (6 bases). This TCR derives from a female donor with Graves disease. The material was peripheral blood mononuclear cells (PBMCs), obtained when the disease was refractory, from a patient treated with antithyroid drugs. Here the CDR3 DNA reads TGTGCCAGCAGGCAGGGGTTCCCTGAAGCTTTCTTT. It is translated as CASRQGFPEAFF.